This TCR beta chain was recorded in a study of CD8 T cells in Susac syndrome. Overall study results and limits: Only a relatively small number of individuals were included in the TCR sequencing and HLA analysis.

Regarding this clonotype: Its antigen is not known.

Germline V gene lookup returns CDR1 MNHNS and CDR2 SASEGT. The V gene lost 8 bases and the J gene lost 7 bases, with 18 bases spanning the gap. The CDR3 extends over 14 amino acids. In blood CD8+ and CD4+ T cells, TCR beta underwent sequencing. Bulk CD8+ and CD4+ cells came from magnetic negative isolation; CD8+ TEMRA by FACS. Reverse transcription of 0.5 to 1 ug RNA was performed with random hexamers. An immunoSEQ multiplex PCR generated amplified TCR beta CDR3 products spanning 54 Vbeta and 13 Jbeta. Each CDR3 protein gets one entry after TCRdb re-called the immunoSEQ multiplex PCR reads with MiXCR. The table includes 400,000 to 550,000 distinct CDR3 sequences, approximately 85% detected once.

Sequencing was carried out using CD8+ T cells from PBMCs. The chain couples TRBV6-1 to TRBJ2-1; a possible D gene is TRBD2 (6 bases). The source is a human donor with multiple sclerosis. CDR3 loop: CASRPRAGRNEQFF. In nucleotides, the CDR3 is TGTGCCAGCCGCCCCAGGGCAGGGAGGAATGAGCAGTTCTTC.